Reported below is one T cell receptor beta chain. The entry originates in a study of OX40 agonist ivuxolimab in advanced cancers. Study at large: Partial responses were observed in three patients, of whom one had hepatocellular carcinoma and two had cutaneous melanoma.

Germline V lookup: CDR1 SGHVS, CDR2 FNYEAQ. Between the trimmed V and J ends, which lost 2 bases and 1 base, there was a span of 11 bases. The CDR3 consists of 15 residues. Data came from immunoSEQ multiplex PCR; TCRdb stores just in-frame clones and leaves some out. The data contain tens of thousands of clones, around 89% of them singletons. This TCR came from an adult with an advanced solid tumor such as melanoma, head and neck, liver or kidney cancer. This chain uses TRBV7-6 with TRBJ2-5; D may match TRBD1 or TRBD2 (5 bases each). Sample: CD4+ or CD8+ T cells sorted from blood, taken in a trial of the OX40 agonist ivuxolimab. CDR3 in DNA: TGTGCCAGCAGCTTACTCGGGACGGCCCAAGAGACCCAGTACTTC. As protein: CASSLLGTAQETQYF.